This T cell receptor (beta chain) is drawn from a study of cytomegalovirus exposure and HLA in healthy donors. After removal of 2 bases from V and 4 bases from J, the junction contained 5 bases not matched to a gene. This CDR3 has 14 amino acids. The germline V gene has CDR1 SGDLS and CDR2 YYNGEE. In the PCR, 60 Vbeta and 13 Jbeta primers were used. Generated by immunoSEQ multiplex PCR, the TCRdb table keeps only in-frame clones and is missing some. This table lists more than 130,000 clones. This clonotype was sampled from a man aged 40-49 years in good health and CMV-seronegative. V is TRBV9 and J is TRBJ1-1, with 7 bases identical to TRBD1. Sequenced: PBMCs. The CDR3 bases are TGTGCCAGCAGCGTTACAGGGGAAGGCACTGAAGCTTTCTTT. It yields the protein CASSVTGEGTEAFF. Based on the CDR3 plus reference TRBV9 and TRBJ1-1, the full variable domain is DSGVTQTPKHLITATGQRVTLRCSPRSGDLSVYWYQQSLDQGLQFLIQYYNGEERAKGNILERFSAQQFPDLHSELNLSSLELGDSALYFCASSVTGEGTEAFFGQGTRLTVV.